Below are 14 T cell receptor beta chains sequenced from a single sample in a study of T cell changes during pregnancy in multiple sclerosis (dated by TCRdb to about 2019). The library relied on the immunoSEQ multiplex PCR assay. The table comes from immuneACCESS by way of TCRdb, which keeps in-frame sequences with V and J called. Part of the clones is missing from these tables; in studies checked, under half for an unresolved V gene and the rest for unknown reasons. For this sample the table gives more than 50,000 clones, of which about 90% were detected only once. Around 0.5% of the sample rests with the top ten. Sequenced here: CD4+ T cells from peripheral blood mononuclear cells, sampled after pregnancy. The origin of the receptors is a female donor in good health, enrolled as a control in a pregnancy study.

The genes are TRBV6-1 and TRBJ1-5; 7 bases line up with TRBD1. Unmatched junction bases numbered 4, after V lost 3 bases and J lost 2 bases. The length of the CDR3 is 15 residues. Germline V gives CDR1 MNHNS, CDR2 SASEGT. CDR3 in amino acids: CASSDGQARNQPQHF. CDR3 DNA: TGTGCCAGCAGTGATGGACAGGCCCGCAATCAGCCCCAGCATTTT.

This clone was picked up one time. This rearrangement joins TRBV5-4 to TRBJ1-1; the D is unclear. The V and J ends lost 2 bases and 0 bases respectively, with 11 bases between them. In germline, CDR1 is SGHNT, CDR2 YYREEE (reference sequence). There are 15 residues in the CDR3. The CDR3 protein is CASSLSRRVNTEAFF. The DNA of the CDR3 is TGTGCCAGCAGCTTATCGCGTCGGGTGAACACTGAAGCTTTCTTT.

This clone was counted between two and nine times. The rearrangement links TRBV19 to TRBJ1-1, with TRBD1 identical over 9 bases. V shed 8 bases, J shed 3 bases, and the junction held 4 bases outside the gene matches. The length of the CDR3 is 13 residues. Germline CDR1 reads LNHDA; CDR2 reads SQIVND (reference sequence). CDR3 coding DNA: TGTGCCAGTGTAAACAGGGGGCACACTGAAGCTTTCTTT. Protein: CASVNRGHTEAFF.

CDR3 DNA: TGTGCCAGCAGTGTAGAACAGGGGGCTTCCTACGAGCAGTACTTC. As protein: CASSVEQGASYEQYF. V and J are TRBV2 and TRBJ2-7, with 9 bases that match TRBD1. V lost 4 bases to trimming and J lost 1 base; unmatched junction nucleotides: 5. The length of the CDR3 is 15 residues. CDR1 and CDR2 (germline): SNHLY, FYNNEI.

The rearrangement links TRBV19 to TRBJ1-1; TRBD1 matches at 11 bases. CDR1 is LNHDA, CDR2 SQIVND, per germline (reference sequence). V trimming: 10 bases; J trimming: 4 bases; junction bases outside the gene matches: 5. The CDR3 extends over 13 amino acids. The CDR3 DNA sequence: TGTGCCACCGGACAGGGGGCAAGCACTGAAGCTTTCTTT. Translating gives CATGQGASTEAFF.

The V and J genes are TRBV9 and TRBJ2-3, with 7 bases fitting TRBD2. Germline V gene lookup returns CDR1 SGDLS and CDR2 YYNGEE. The CDR3 covers 14 residues. The junction had 6 bases not matched to a gene; V was cut back by 0 bases and J by 8 bases. The CDR3 nucleotides read TGTGCCAGCAGCGTAGCGGGGGGACGAGCTACGCAGTATTTT. Translation: CASSVAGGRATQYF. Full variable domain (rest looked up from reference TRBV9 and TRBJ2-3): DSGVTQTPKHLITATGQRVTLRCSPRSGDLSVYWYQQSLDQGLQFLIQYYNGEERAKGNILERFSAQQFPDLHSELNLSSLELGDSALYFCASSVAGGRATQYFGPGTRLTVL.

This chain connects TRBV19 to TRBJ1-2; D is uncertain. The CDR3 runs 13 residues. Germline V lookup: CDR1 LNHDA, CDR2 SQIVND (reference sequence). V lost 5 bases, J lost 4 bases, and 11 bases lay in between. The CDR3 DNA reads TGTGCCAGTAGTGTCGGACTACGCTATGGCTACACCTTC. Its protein is CASSVGLRYGYTF.

The V and J genes are TRBV14 and TRBJ1-6, with D hard to call. This CDR3 is built from 17 residues. The germline CDR1 and CDR2 sequences are SGHDN and FVKESK. Trimming cost V 4 bases and J 0 bases, with 13 bases left between them. The CDR3 region has the DNA TGTGCCAGCAGCCCTCGACTGGGGAGCTCCTATAATTCACCCCTCCACTTT. This encodes CASSPRLGSSYNSPLHF.

CDR3 DNA sequence: TGTGCCTGGCGCCAAGCGGGGGTCAACACCGGGGAGCTGTTTTTT. This translates into CAWRQAGVNTGELFF. This chain connects TRBV30 to TRBJ2-2; 8 bases match TRBD2. This CDR3 region has 15 residues. The trim removed 5 bases at V and 2 bases at J, leaving 7 bases unmatched. Germline V CDR1 and CDR2: GTSNPN, SVGIG (reference sequence). Drawing the rest from reference TRBV30 and TRBJ2-2, the complete variable domain is SQTIHQWPATLVQPVGSPLSLECTVEGTSNPNLYWYRQAAGRGLQLLFYSVGIGQISSEVPQNLSASRPQDRQFILSSKKLLLSDSGFYLCAWRQAGVNTGELFFGEGSRLTVL.

The rearrangement uses TRBV19 and TRBJ1-1; D call uncertain. The CDR3 length is 13 residues. From germline, CDR1 is LNHDA and CDR2 SQIVND (reference sequence). The ends were cut back, 1 base at V and 1 base at J, with 4 bases in the middle. Here the CDR3 DNA reads TGTGCCAGTAGTATAGGCGGGAACACTGAAGCTTTCTTT. It codes for CASSIGGNTEAFF.

A few counts support this clone. The rearrangement links TRBV5-4 to TRBJ1-3; 9 nucleotides agree with TRBD1. The CDR3 has 16 residues. J gave up 1 base and V 0 bases, and 2 bases lay outside the gene matches. Germline CDR1 is SGHNT and CDR2 is YYREEE (reference sequence). The CDR3 reads CASSLDRGPSGNTIYF. In DNA form, the CDR3 reads TGTGCCAGCAGCTTGGACAGGGGGCCATCTGGAAACACCATATATTTT.

A single count supports this clone. This chain links TRBV5-1 with TRBJ2-2; tentatively, D is TRBD1 (6 bases). This CDR3 comprises 13 residues. Germline-derived CDR1 and CDR2 are SGHRS and YFSETQ. V lost 3 bases to trimming and J lost 6 bases, with 9 bases between them. In DNA form, the CDR3 reads TGCGCCAGCAGCTCACAGGGTTCCGGGGAGCTGTTTTTT. Protein: CASSSQGSGELFF.

This clone was recorded only once. The chain combines TRBV5-5 with TRBJ2-3; D perhaps matches TRBD1 (7 bases). Germline CDR1 SGHKS, CDR2 YYEKEE (reference sequence). The V and J ends lost 7 bases and 13 bases respectively, with 25 bases between them. This CDR3 region has 14 residues. Here the CDR3 DNA reads TGTGCCAGCCGCAGGGGGGACAACCGCGAATCGAAGTATTTT. This sequence encodes CASRRGDNRESKYF.

This chain joins TRBV6-5 and TRBJ1-2, with D tentatively TRBD1 (5 bases). Germline V gene lookup returns CDR1 MNHEY and CDR2 SVGAGI. Trimming left V 6 bases short and J 4 bases short, with 12 bases between. This CDR3 contains 13 residues. CDR3 in DNA: TGTGCCAGCAGCCCTGACAGAATCTATGGCTACACCTTC. It codes for CASSPDRIYGYTF.